Listed below are T cell receptor beta chains from one sample, sequenced in a study of blood T cell repertoires in COVID-19. TCRdb keeps only in-frame clones here, not all; method: immunoSEQ multiplex PCR. This table holds around 300,000 clones, approximately 88% found once. Material: peripheral blood. The receptors come from a man aged 50 to 59 with acute or convalescent COVID-19. Each CDR3 is given with its conserved first and last residue. D genes are given only for firm matches. Size is omitted from some rows. Given values are once, few, many or a class for expanded clones.

size: NA
D: NA
J: TRBJ2-7
V: TRBV30
CDR3: CAWRGTPYSYEQYF
DNA: TGTGCCTGGAGGGGGACACCGTACTCCTACGAGCAGTACTTC

size: NA
D: NA
J: TRBJ1-1
V: TRBV5-1
CDR3: CASTPETSGFEAFF
DNA: TGCGCCAGCACACCCGAAACGTCCGGGTTTGAAGCTTTCTTT

size: NA
D: NA
J: TRBJ2-1
V: TRBV10-3
CDR3: CAISEGGSYNEQFF
DNA: TGTGCCATCAGTGAGGGGGGGTCCTACAATGAGCAGTTCTTC

size: once
D: NA
J: TRBJ2-1
V: TRBV10-3
CDR3: CAIAEDNEQFF
DNA: TGTGCCATCGCAGAAGACAATGAGCAGTTCTTC

size: NA
D: NA
J: TRBJ1-2
V: TRBV5-4
CDR3: CASSLAAEGYTF
DNA: TGTGCCAGCAGCTTGGCCGCGGAAGGCTACACCTTC

size: NA
D: NA
J: TRBJ1-6
V: TRBV7-9
CDR3: CASSLPYDSLNSPLHF
DNA: TGTGCCAGCAGCTTACCGTACGACAGCTTGAATTCACCCCTCCACTTT

size: NA
D: TRBD2
J: TRBJ2-1
V: TRBV12-5
CDR3: CASGVSGGLSHEQFF
DNA: TGTGCTAGTGGTGTTTCGGGGGGGTTATCCCATGAGCAGTTCTTC

size: NA
D: NA
J: TRBJ1-5
V: TRBV5-8
CDR3: CASSLLSGLDNQPQHF
DNA: TGTGCCAGCAGCTTGCTTAGCGGGCTGGACAATCAGCCCCAGCATTTT

size: NA
D: TRBD2
J: TRBJ2-3
V: TRBV20-1
CDR3: CSASSLAGALTDTQYF
DNA: TGCAGTGCTAGTTCGCTAGCGGGGGCCCTCACAGATACGCAGTATTTT

size: NA
D: TRBD2
J: TRBJ2-7
V: TRBV5-6
CDR3: CASSPTSGGSYEQYF
DNA: TGTGCCAGCAGCCCGACTAGCGGAGGCTCCTACGAGCAGTACTTC

size: NA
D: NA
J: TRBJ1-6
V: TRBV7-3
CDR3: CASSLRGSDSPLHF
DNA: TGTGCCAGCAGCTTAAGAGGGAGCGATTCACCCCTCCACTTT

size: NA
D: NA
J: TRBJ1-1
V: TRBV5-1
CDR3: CASSPWGGDRNTEAFF
DNA: TGCGCCAGCAGCCCCTGGGGGGGAGACAGGAACACTGAAGCTTTCTTT

size: NA
D: TRBD1
J: TRBJ2-3
V: TRBV15
CDR3: CATSRDWQGGTDTQYF
DNA: TGTGCCACCAGCAGAGATTGGCAGGGGGGCACAGATACGCAGTATTTT

size: NA
D: NA
J: TRBJ1-2
V: TRBV12-3/TRBV12-4
CDR3: CASGPGKNYGYTF
DNA: TGTGCCAGTGGGCCAGGGAAGAACTATGGCTACACCTTC

size: NA
D: TRBD2
J: TRBJ2-3
V: TRBV10-2
CDR3: CASSEGGGQTDTQYF
DNA: TGCGCCAGCAGTGAGGGCGGGGGGCAAACAGATACGCAGTATTTT

size: NA
D: TRBD1
J: TRBJ2-1
V: TRBV5-1
CDR3: CASSLSGGSYNEQFF
DNA: TGCGCCAGCAGCTTATCAGGGGGCTCCTACAATGAGCAGTTCTTC

size: NA
D: NA
J: TRBJ2-5
V: TRBV30
CDR3: CAWKLVGAQETQYF
DNA: TGTGCCTGGAAATTGGTAGGAGCCCAAGAGACCCAGTACTTC

size: NA
D: NA
J: TRBJ1-2
V: TRBV12-3/TRBV12-4
CDR3: CASSLIQRHGYTF
DNA: TGTGCCAGCAGCCTTATCCAGCGTCATGGCTACACCTTC

size: NA
D: TRBD1
J: TRBJ1-2
V: TRBV7-9
CDR3: CASSLADRESGGYTF
DNA: TGTGCCAGCAGCTTAGCCGACAGGGAATCGGGGGGCTACACCTTC

size: NA
D: NA
J: TRBJ2-7
V: TRBV18
CDR3: CASSPGMQDEQYF
DNA: TGTGCCAGCTCACCCGGGATGCAGGACGAGCAGTACTTC

size: NA
D: TRBD1
J: TRBJ2-7
V: TRBV4-1
CDR3: CASSRGQGSYEQYF
DNA: TGCGCCAGCAGCCGTGGACAGGGCTCCTACGAGCAGTACTTC

size: NA
D: TRBD2
J: TRBJ2-7
V: TRBV7-9
CDR3: CASSLAGGPGEQYF
DNA: TGTGCCAGCAGCCTCGCGGGGGGGCCTGGCGAGCAGTACTTC

size: NA
D: TRBD1
J: TRBJ2-2
V: TRBV11-2
CDR3: CASSPRQGSTGELFF
DNA: TGTGCCAGCAGCCCACGACAGGGCAGCACCGGGGAGCTGTTTTTT

size: NA
D: TRBD1
J: TRBJ2-3
V: TRBV2
CDR3: CASSAPGQADTQYF
DNA: TGTGCCAGCAGCGCCCCGGGACAGGCAGATACGCAGTATTTT

size: NA
D: NA
J: TRBJ1-1
V: TRBV30
CDR3: CAWSRPILGLQNTEAFF
DNA: TGTGCCTGGAGTAGGCCGATCCTGGGACTGCAGAACACTGAAGCTTTCTTT

size: NA
D: NA
J: TRBJ1-5
V: TRBV20-1
CDR3: CSASGGRAHQPQHF
DNA: TGCAGTGCTAGTGGGGGCAGGGCTCATCAGCCCCAGCATTTT

size: NA
D: NA
J: TRBJ1-5
V: TRBV15
CDR3: CATSREDRSNQPQHF
DNA: TGTGCCACCAGCAGAGAGGACAGAAGCAATCAGCCCCAGCATTTT

size: many
D: TRBD1
J: TRBJ1-4
V: TRBV4-1
CDR3: CASSLSRIGTGHEKLFF
DNA: TGCGCCAGCAGCCTATCCCGGATCGGGACAGGGCATGAAAAACTGTTTTTT

size: NA
D: NA
J: TRBJ2-7
V: TRBV5-4
CDR3: CASTGGSTESSYEQYF
DNA: TGTGCCAGCACCGGAGGGTCGACGGAATCCTCCTACGAGCAGTACTTC

size: few
D: NA
J: TRBJ1-4
V: TRBV11-2
CDR3: CASSWGREAEKLFF
DNA: TGTGCCAGCAGCTGGGGCAGGGAGGCTGAAAAACTGTTTTTT

size: NA
D: TRBD1
J: TRBJ1-3
V: TRBV12-3/TRBV12-4
CDR3: CASRGGGNTIYF
DNA: TGTGCCAGCCGAGGGGGCGGAAACACCATATATTTT

size: NA
D: NA
J: TRBJ1-1
V: TRBV16
CDR3: CASSHFPPWALNTEAFF
DNA: TGTGCCAGCAGCCATTTCCCCCCATGGGCCTTGAACACTGAAGCTTTCTTT

size: NA
D: TRBD1
J: TRBJ2-2
V: TRBV7-3
CDR3: CASSRDRVAGELFF
DNA: TGTGCCAGCAGCAGGGACAGGGTGGCCGGGGAGCTGTTTTTT

size: NA
D: TRBD1
J: TRBJ2-7
V: TRBV6-5
CDR3: CASRDRDAPYEQYF
DNA: TGTGCCAGCAGAGACAGGGATGCCCCCTACGAGCAGTACTTC

size: NA
D: NA
J: TRBJ2-3
V: TRBV6-5
CDR3: CASSWEHGPHTDTQYF
DNA: TGTGCCAGCAGTTGGGAGCACGGGCCCCACACAGATACGCAGTATTTT

size: NA
D: NA
J: TRBJ1-5
V: TRBV7-9
CDR3: CASSFGDSSNQPQHF
DNA: TGTGCCAGCAGTTTCGGGGACTCCAGCAATCAGCCCCAGCATTTT

size: NA
D: NA
J: TRBJ1-2
V: TRBV27
CDR3: CASRGAGFGGYTF
DNA: TGTGCCAGCAGGGGCGCGGGGTTTGGTGGCTACACCTTC

size: NA
D: NA
J: TRBJ2-5
V: TRBV7-2
CDR3: CASSPLYGQGIQTQYF
DNA: TGTGCCAGCAGCCCGCTTTACGGCCAGGGAATACAGACCCAGTACTTC

size: NA
D: TRBD2
J: TRBJ2-1
V: TRBV6-2/TRBV6-3
CDR3: CASSYLAGGPRNEQFF
DNA: TGTGCCAGCAGTTACCTAGCGGGGGGGCCGAGGAATGAGCAGTTCTTC

size: NA
D: TRBD1
J: TRBJ1-4
V: TRBV7-9
CDR3: CASSSPGQGTRRGLFF
DNA: TGTGCCAGCAGCAGTCCCGGACAGGGCACCCGACGCGGACTGTTTTTT

size: NA
D: NA
J: TRBJ1-5
V: TRBV29-1
CDR3: CSVGGDQPQHF
DNA: TGCAGCGTTGGGGGGGATCAGCCCCAGCATTTT